This T cell receptor (beta chain) was captured by sequencing in a study of cytomegalovirus exposure and HLA in healthy donors. PCR amplification relied on 60 Vbeta primers (plus 13 Jbeta primers). TCRdb's copy holds only in-frame clones and misses some; the assay was immunoSEQ multiplex PCR. The data contain fewer than 200,000 clones, roughly two thirds of them seen just once; the ten biggest clones take up about 2.9%. The sequence was collected from a woman aged 40 to 49 in good health and CMV-seropositive. The specimen was PBMCs.

The CDR3 region has the DNA TGTGCCACCAGCAGAGAGGGGGGGGGCAGCGAATTCTACGAGCAGTACTTC. This encodes CATSREGGGSEFYEQYF. The rearrangement uses TRBV15 and TRBJ2-7; D is possibly TRBD2 (7 bases). V gave up 0 bases and J gave up 3 bases, with 18 bases separating them. The CDR3 contains 17 residues. Germline CDR1 LNHNV, CDR2 YYDKDF (reference sequence).